A selection of T cell receptor beta chains follows, all from one sample in a study of blood T cell repertoires in COVID-19. Sequencing was performed with immunoSEQ multiplex PCR; in TCRdb, only in-frame clones are kept and a portion is missing. The repertoire holds around 250,000 clones, with about 90% as singletons. The material sequenced was PBMCs or T cells enriched from blood (not recorded which). Source of these receptors: a human donor in a cohort exposed to, infected with or recovered from COVID-19 (not recorded which). The donor label of this sample is uncertain. CDR3s include the opening cysteine and the closing phenylalanine or tryptophan. Fields, in order: clone size, J gene, D gene, V gene, CDR3 DNA, CDR3 protein. D genes are given only for firm matches. A clone size is listed for some rows: how often the clone was seen (once, few, many), or a class if it is expanded.

>-|TRBJ1-6|-|TRBV5-6
TGTGCCAGCAGCTTGGCGGCAGGCTCCTATAATTCACCCCTCCACTTT
CASSLAAGSYNSPLHF
>-|TRBJ1-1|-|TRBV7-9
TGTGCCAGCAGCCTCGGGGGAGGTGACACTGAAGCTTTCTTT
CASSLGGGDTEAFF
>-|TRBJ1-1|-|TRBV27
TGTGCCAGCAGTTATCAGGGTTTGAACACTGAAGCTTTCTTT
CASSYQGLNTEAFF
>once|TRBJ1-1|-|TRBV5-6
TGTGCCAGCAGCTGGGCAGCGAACACTGAAGCTTTCTTT
CASSWAANTEAFF
>-|TRBJ2-1|-|TRBV11-2
TGTGCCAGCAGCCCCCTCGGGTGGGAGCAGTTCTTC
CASSPLGWEQFF
>once|TRBJ1-5|TRBD1|TRBV28
TGTGCCAGCAGTCGGTGGGACAGGGGCGATAATCAGCCCCAGCATTTT
CASSRWDRGDNQPQHF
>-|TRBJ2-5|-|TRBV29-1
TGCAGCGTTGAAGGGTGGGAAGTACAGGGAACCCAAGAGACCCAGTACTTC
CSVEGWEVQGTQETQYF
>few|TRBJ2-3|-|TRBV2
TGTGCCAGCAGTGATAGGCAGGGATCGGATACGCAGTATTTT
CASSDRQGSDTQYF
>-|TRBJ2-7|-|TRBV12-2
TGTGCAGGCCCACAGGGGCATCGCTCCTACGAGCAGTACTTC
CAGPQGHRSYEQYF
>-|TRBJ1-1|TRBD1|TRBV19
TGTGCCAGCAGGGGGCTTTTCCACACTGAAGCTTTCTTT
CASRGLFHTEAFF
>-|TRBJ2-7|-|TRBV28
TGTGCCAGCAGTTTGGGGCACTCAGCCTACGAGCAGTACTTC
CASSLGHSAYEQYF
>-|TRBJ1-5|TRBD1|TRBV19
TGTGCCAGTAGTGTCGGACAGGGGGCTGGTCAGCCCCAGCATTTT
CASSVGQGAGQPQHF
>-|TRBJ2-1|TRBD2|TRBV19
TGTGCCAGTAGGCCGACTAGCAGTTACAATGAGCAGTTCTTC
CASRPTSSYNEQFF
>-|TRBJ2-3|TRBD1|TRBV5-1
TGCGCCAGCAGATCCCAGGGGGTAACAGATACGCAGTATTTT
CASRSQGVTDTQYF
>-|TRBJ2-7|TRBD2|TRBV4-1
TGCGCCAGCAGCCAGTCTGATTTTAAGGGACTAGCGGGTATGCCCCATTACGAGCAGTACTTC
CASSQSDFKGLAGMPHYEQYF
>-|TRBJ2-2|-|TRBV6-6
TGTGCCAGCAGTTTCCACAGGGAGGGCACCGGGGAGCTGTTTTTT
CASSFHREGTGELFF
>-|TRBJ2-5|TRBD2|TRBV7-2
TGTGCCAGCAGCTTTGGACTAGCGGGGTTTGTATTGGAGACCCAGTACTTC
CASSFGLAGFVLETQYF
>-|TRBJ2-5|-|TRBV7-9
TGTGCCAGCAGCTTAGCCCCAGGGGCCGCGGAGACCCAGTACTTC
CASSLAPGAAETQYF
>-|TRBJ2-2|-|TRBV19
TGTGCCAGTAGTATAGGACTAGGGGTTGGCGGGGAGCTGTTTTTT
CASSIGLGVGGELFF
>-|TRBJ1-6|TRBD1|TRBV19
TGTGCCAGTAGTAGGGACAGGTGGGACTCACCCCTCCACTTT
CASSRDRWDSPLHF
>-|TRBJ2-5|TRBD2|TRBV2
TGTGCCAGCAGAGCTAGCGGGGTCCTCCAAGAGACCCAGTACTTC
CASRASGVLQETQYF
>-|TRBJ1-3|TRBD1|TRBV10-3
TGTGCCATCAGGGCCGGGACAGCTGGAAACACCATATATTTT
CAIRAGTAGNTIYF
>-|TRBJ1-3|-|TRBV7-2
TGTGCCAGCAGCTTAGTCGCAGGGGTAACCTCTGGAAACACCATATATTTT
CASSLVAGVTSGNTIYF
>-|TRBJ1-5|-|TRBV19
TGTGCCAGTATGGGGAAGGGGAAAGGGGCCTTTTATCAGGATCAGCCCCAGCATTTT
CASMGKGKGAFYQDQPQHF
>-|TRBJ1-5|TRBD1|TRBV27
TGTGCCAGCAGTTCAGGGGGCAGCAATCAGCCCCAGCATTTT
CASSSGGSNQPQHF
>-|TRBJ1-3|-|TRBV7-9
TGTGCCAGCACCTTGGACGGTACTGGAAACACCATATATTTT
CASTLDGTGNTIYF
>-|TRBJ1-1|TRBD1|TRBV28
TGTGCCAGCAGTTTACGATTTGGCACAGGGGGGAATTTTGAAGCTTTCTTT
CASSLRFGTGGNFEAFF
>-|TRBJ2-7|-|TRBV18
TGTGCCAGCTCACTAGCAGCCCGCCCCGGGGGATTTTACGAGCAGTACTTC
CASSLAARPGGFYEQYF
>-|TRBJ2-7|TRBD1|TRBV10-3
TGTGCCATCAGGTCGGACAGGGCAGGGAATCGGGGAAATTACGAGCAGTACTTC
CAIRSDRAGNRGNYEQYF
>-|TRBJ1-2|-|TRBV7-9
TGTGCCAGCAGCTTCAGGGATATAGATGGCTACACCTTC
CASSFRDIDGYTF
>few|TRBJ1-5|TRBD1|TRBV6-2/TRBV6-3
TGTGCCAGCAGTCGGGACAGCTCCCATCAGCCCCAGCATTTT
CASSRDSSHQPQHF
>-|TRBJ2-3|-|TRBV29-1
TGCAGCGTTGATCGACAGAGGTACACAGATACGCAGTATTTT
CSVDRQRYTDTQYF
>-|TRBJ1-2|TRBD1|TRBV4-3
TGCGCCAGCAGCCAAGAAATTAGAACAGGGGATTCGAGTGGCTACACCTTC
CASSQEIRTGDSSGYTF
>-|TRBJ2-5|-|TRBV7-2
TGTGCCAGCAGCTTAGGCGGGGGCACGCGGGAGACCCAGTACTTC
CASSLGGGTRETQYF
>-|TRBJ1-2|TRBD1|TRBV23-1
TGCGCCAGCAGTCCGCCCGACAGGGAGGTAGGATATGGCTACACCTTC
CASSPPDREVGYGYTF
>-|TRBJ1-2|-|TRBV30
TGTGCCCGCCTCAGGGAAAGCTATGGCTACACCTTC
CARLRESYGYTF
>-|TRBJ2-7|-|TRBV4-2
TGTGCCAGCAGCCCAGGCAGGGGAATCGAGCAGTACTTC
CASSPGRGIEQYF
>-|TRBJ1-2|-|TRBV28
TGTGCCAGCAGTTTAAGGGCAGGGAATGGCTACACCTTC
CASSLRAGNGYTF
>once|TRBJ1-4|-|TRBV5-8
TGTGCCAGCAGCCCCGCTAATGAAAAACTGTTTTTT
CASSPANEKLFF
>-|TRBJ2-6|-|TRBV10-3
TGTGCCATCAGGGGGAGCTCTGGGGCCAACGTCCTGACTTTC
CAIRGSSGANVLTF
>-|TRBJ1-1|TRBD1|TRBV3-1/TRBV3-2
TGTGCCAGCAGCCACCGGGACAGGGCTACTGAAGCTTTCTTT
CASSHRDRATEAFF
>-|TRBJ2-1|TRBD2|TRBV9
TGTGCCAGCAGCGCCTCGACTAGCGGGGGCCCCAATGAGCAGTTCTTC
CASSASTSGGPNEQFF
>once|TRBJ2-1|TRBD2|TRBV25-1
TGTGCCAGCAGTGAAGAAAGCGGGGGGACTAGCAACGAGCAGTTCTTC
CASSEESGGTSNEQFF
>-|TRBJ2-4|TRBD1|TRBV19
TGTGCCAGTAGTACCGACAGGGTAAACATTCAGTACTTC
CASSTDRVNIQYF
>-|TRBJ2-1|TRBD1|TRBV19
TGTGCCAGTAGTGGGACAGGAGGATACAATGAGCAGTTCTTC
CASSGTGGYNEQFF
>-|TRBJ2-7|-|TRBV5-1
TGCGCCAGCAGCTTGGAGACTAACTCCTACGAGCAGTACTTC
CASSLETNSYEQYF
>-|TRBJ1-1|-|TRBV30
TGTGCCTGGACCCCGCGGCGGGGGGCGAGGACTGAAGCTTTCTTT
CAWTPRRGARTEAFF
>-|TRBJ1-1|-|TRBV7-9
TGTGCCAGCAGCTTAGTCGCGGCGGTGGAAGAATCTTTCTTT
CASSLVAAVEESFF
>-|TRBJ2-6|-|TRBV5-5
TGTGCCAGCAGCCAAAAGGTCGGCTCGGGGGTTGCTGGGGCCAACGTCCTGACTTTC
CASSQKVGSGVAGANVLTF
>few|TRBJ1-5|-|TRBV5-6
TGTGCCAGCAGCTTGGGGGCAGAAGATCAGCCCCAGCATTTT
CASSLGAEDQPQHF
>-|TRBJ1-2|-|TRBV12-3/TRBV12-4
TGTGCCACCGGGGACTACTATGGCTACACCTTC
CATGDYYGYTF
>-|TRBJ1-2|-|TRBV12-3/TRBV12-4
TGTGCCAGCAGTGGGGGGAACCTATATGGCTACACCTTC
CASSGGNLYGYTF
>-|TRBJ1-1|-|TRBV5-1
TGCGCCAGCAGCCAGGGTACAGGGAACACTGAAGCTTTCTTT
CASSQGTGNTEAFF
>-|TRBJ1-1|-|TRBV6-5
TGTGCCAGCAGTTACTCGAACCGGGGTCAGCACACTGAAGCTTTCTTT
CASSYSNRGQHTEAFF
>-|TRBJ1-2|-|TRBV11-2
TGTGCCAGCAGCCCATCTCGGTTCCACTATGGCTACACCTTC
CASSPSRFHYGYTF